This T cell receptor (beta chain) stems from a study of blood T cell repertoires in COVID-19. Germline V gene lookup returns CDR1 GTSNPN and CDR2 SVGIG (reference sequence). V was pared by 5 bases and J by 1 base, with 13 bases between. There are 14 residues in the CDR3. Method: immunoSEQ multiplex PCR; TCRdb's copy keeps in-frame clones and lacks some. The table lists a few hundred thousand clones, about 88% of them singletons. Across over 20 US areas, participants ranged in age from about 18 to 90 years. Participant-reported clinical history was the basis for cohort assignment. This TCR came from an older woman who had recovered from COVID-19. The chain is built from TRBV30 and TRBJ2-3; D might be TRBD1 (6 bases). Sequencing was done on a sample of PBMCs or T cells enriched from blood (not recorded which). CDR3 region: CAWDDRFGTDTQYF. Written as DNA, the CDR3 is TGTGCCTGGGACGACAGGTTCGGCACAGATACGCAGTATTTT. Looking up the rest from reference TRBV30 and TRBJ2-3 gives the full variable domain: SQTIHQWPATLVQPVGSPLSLECTVEGTSNPNLYWYRQAAGRGLQLLFYSVGIGQISSEVPQNLSASRPQDRQFILSSKKLLLSDSGFYLCAWDDRFGTDTQYFGPGTRLTVL.